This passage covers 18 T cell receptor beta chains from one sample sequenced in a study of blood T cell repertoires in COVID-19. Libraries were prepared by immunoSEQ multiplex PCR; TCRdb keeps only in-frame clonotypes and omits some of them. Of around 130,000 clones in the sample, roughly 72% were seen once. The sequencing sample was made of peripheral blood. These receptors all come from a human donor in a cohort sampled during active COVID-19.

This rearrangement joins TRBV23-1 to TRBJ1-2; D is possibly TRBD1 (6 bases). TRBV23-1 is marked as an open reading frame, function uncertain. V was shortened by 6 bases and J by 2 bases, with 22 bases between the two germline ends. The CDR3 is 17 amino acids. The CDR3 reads CASSWEGAGGRNYGYTF. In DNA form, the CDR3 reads TGCGCCAGCAGCTGGGAGGGAGCTGGGGGGCGCAACTATGGCTACACCTTC.

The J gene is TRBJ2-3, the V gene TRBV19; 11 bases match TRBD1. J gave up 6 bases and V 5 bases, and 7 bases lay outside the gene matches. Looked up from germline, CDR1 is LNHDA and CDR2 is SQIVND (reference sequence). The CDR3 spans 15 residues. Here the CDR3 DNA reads TGTGCCAGTAGTCCCGGACAGGGGGCGAGTGATACGCAGTATTTT. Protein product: CASSPGQGASDTQYF.

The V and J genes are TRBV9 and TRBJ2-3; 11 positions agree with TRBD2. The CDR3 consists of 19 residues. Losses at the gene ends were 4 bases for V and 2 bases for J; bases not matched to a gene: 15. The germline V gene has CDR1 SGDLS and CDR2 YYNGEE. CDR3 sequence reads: CASSPPWASGGFSTDTQYF. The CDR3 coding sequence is TGTGCCAGCAGCCCCCCCTGGGCTAGCGGGGGGTTTTCCACAGATACGCAGTATTTT.

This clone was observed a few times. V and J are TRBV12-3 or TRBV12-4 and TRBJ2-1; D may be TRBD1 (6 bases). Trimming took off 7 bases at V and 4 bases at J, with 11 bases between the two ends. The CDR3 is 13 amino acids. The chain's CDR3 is CASTQGLYNEQFF. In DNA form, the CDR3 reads TGTGCCAGCACTCAGGGGCTATACAATGAGCAGTTCTTC.

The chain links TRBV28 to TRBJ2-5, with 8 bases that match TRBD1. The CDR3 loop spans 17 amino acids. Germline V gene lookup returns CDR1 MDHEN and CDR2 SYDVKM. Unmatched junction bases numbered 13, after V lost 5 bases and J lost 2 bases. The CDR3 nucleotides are TGTGCCAGCAGTGGATGGTCAGGGGGCGAGAGGCAAGAGACCCAGTACTTC. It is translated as CASSGWSGGERQETQYF.

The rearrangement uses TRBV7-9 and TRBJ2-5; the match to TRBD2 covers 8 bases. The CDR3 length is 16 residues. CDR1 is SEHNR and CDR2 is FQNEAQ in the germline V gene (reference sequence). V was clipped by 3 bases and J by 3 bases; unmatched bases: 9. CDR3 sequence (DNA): TGTGCCAGCAGCTTGGGGTTTGCGGGGGGCGAAGAGACCCAGTACTTC. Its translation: CASSLGFAGGEETQYF.

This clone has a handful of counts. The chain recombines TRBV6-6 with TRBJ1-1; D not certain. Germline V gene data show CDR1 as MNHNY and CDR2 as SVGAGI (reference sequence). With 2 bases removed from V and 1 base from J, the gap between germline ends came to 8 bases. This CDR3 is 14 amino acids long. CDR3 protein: CASSYGHKNTEAFF. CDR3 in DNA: TGTGCCAGCAGTTACGGGCATAAGAACACTGAAGCTTTCTTT.

The CDR3 DNA sequence: TGTGCCAGCAGTGAAGCGTGGCAGGGGGCGACCTACGAGCAGTACTTC. Amino acids: CASSEAWQGATYEQYF. The chain combines TRBV6-1 with TRBJ2-7, with TRBD1 matching over 8 bases. Germline V CDR1 and CDR2: MNHNS, SASEGT. The CDR3 has 16 amino acids. Trimming cost V 0 bases and J 2 bases; bases outside gene matches: 6.

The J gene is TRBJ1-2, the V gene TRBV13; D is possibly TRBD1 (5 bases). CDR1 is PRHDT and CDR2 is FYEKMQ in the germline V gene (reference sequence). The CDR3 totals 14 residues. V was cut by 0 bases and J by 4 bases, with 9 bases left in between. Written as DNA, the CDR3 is TGTGCCAGCAGCTTAGGCCAGGGAGGCTATGGCTACACCTTC. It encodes CASSLGQGGYGYTF.

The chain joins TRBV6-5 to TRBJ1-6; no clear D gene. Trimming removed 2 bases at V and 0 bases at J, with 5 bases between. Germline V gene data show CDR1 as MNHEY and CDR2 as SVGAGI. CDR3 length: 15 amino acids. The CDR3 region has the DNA TGTGCCAGCAGTTACGACAACTCCTATAATTCACCCCTCCACTTT. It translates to CASSYDNSYNSPLHF.

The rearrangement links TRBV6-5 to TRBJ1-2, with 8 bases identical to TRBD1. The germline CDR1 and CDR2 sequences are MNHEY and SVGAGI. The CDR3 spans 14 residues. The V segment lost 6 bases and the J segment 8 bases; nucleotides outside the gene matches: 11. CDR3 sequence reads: CASRRGQGRSGYTF. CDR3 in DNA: TGTGCCAGCAGAAGAGGACAGGGAAGGAGCGGCTACACCTTC.

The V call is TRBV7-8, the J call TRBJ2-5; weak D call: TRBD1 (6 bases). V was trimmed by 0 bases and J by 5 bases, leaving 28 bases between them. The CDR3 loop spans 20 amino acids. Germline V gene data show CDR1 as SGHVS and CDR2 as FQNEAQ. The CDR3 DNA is TGTGCCAGCAGCTTAGCGAGGGCGGCTAGCAGGGGCCAGGGAGCGGAGACCCAGTACTTC. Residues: CASSLARAASRGQGAETQYF.

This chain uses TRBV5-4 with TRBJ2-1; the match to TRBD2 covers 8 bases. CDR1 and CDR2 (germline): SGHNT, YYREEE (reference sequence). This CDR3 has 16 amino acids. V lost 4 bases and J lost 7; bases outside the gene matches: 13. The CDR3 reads CASSPHRGGRGNEQFF. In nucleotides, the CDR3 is TGTGCCAGCAGCCCCCATCGGGGGGGACGGGGGAATGAGCAGTTCTTC.

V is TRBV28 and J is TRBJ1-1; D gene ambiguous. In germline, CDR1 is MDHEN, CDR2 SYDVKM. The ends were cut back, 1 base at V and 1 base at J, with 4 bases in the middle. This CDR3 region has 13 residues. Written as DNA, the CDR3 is TGTGCCAGCAGTTTATCCGGGAACACTGAAGCTTTCTTT. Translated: CASSLSGNTEAFF.

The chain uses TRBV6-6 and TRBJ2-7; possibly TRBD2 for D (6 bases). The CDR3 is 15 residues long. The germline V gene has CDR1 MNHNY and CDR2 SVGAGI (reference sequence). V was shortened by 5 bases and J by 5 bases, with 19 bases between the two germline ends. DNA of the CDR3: TGTGCCAGCAGTCCCCCTGGGAGGCAGCGGCACGAGCAGTACTTC. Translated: CASSPPGRQRHEQYF.

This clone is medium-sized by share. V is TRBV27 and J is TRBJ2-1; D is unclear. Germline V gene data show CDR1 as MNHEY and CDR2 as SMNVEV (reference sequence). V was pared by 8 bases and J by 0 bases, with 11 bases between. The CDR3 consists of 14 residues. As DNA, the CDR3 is TGTGCCAGCGATACGAGCCCCTCCTACAATGAGCAGTTCTTC. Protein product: CASDTSPSYNEQFF.

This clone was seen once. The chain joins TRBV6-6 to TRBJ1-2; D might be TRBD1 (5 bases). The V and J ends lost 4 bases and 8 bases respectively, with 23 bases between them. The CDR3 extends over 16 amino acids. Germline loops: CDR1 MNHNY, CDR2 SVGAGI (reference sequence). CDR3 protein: CASSSLWTPQGWGYTF. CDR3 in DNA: TGTGCCAGCAGTTCACTCTGGACACCCCAAGGTTGGGGCTACACCTTC.

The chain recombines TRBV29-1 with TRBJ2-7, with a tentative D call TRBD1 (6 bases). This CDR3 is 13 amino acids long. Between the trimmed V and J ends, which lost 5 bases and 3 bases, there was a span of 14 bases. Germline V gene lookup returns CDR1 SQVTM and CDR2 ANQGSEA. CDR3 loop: CSVRNTGHYEQYF. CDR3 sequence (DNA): TGCAGCGTTCGAAACACAGGGCACTACGAGCAGTACTTC.